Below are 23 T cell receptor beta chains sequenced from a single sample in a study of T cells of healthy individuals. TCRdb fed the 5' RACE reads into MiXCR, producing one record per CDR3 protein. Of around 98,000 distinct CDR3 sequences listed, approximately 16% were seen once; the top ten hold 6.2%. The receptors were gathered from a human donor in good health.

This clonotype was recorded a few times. This CDR3 is CASSLGENTGELFF. The CDR3 DNA reads TGTGCCAGCAGTTTGGGAGAGAACACCGGGGAGCTGTTTTTT. The chain combines TRBV6-6 with TRBJ2-2; perhaps TRBD2 as D (5 bases). This CDR3 has 14 amino acids. Per germline, CDR1 MNHNY and CDR2 SVGAGI (reference sequence). V was cut by 4 bases and J by 1 base, with 7 bases left in between.

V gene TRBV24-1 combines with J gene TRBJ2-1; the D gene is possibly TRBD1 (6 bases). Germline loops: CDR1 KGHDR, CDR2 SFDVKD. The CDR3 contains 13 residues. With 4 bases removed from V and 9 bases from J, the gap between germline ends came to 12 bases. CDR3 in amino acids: CATSEYRETEQFF. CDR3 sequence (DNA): TGTGCCACCAGTGAGTACAGGGAGACTGAGCAGTTCTTC.

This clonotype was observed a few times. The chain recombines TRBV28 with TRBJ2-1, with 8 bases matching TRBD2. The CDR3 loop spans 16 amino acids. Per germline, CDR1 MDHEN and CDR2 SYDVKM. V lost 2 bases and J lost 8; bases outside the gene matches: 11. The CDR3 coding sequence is TGTGCCAGCAGTTTACCCGGGGGGACTAGTTTCGATGAGCAGTTCTTC. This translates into CASSLPGGTSFDEQFF.

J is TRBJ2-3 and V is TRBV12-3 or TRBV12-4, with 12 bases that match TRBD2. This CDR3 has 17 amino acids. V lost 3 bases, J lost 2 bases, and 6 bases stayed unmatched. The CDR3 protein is CASSFPTSGGPTDTQYF. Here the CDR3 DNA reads TGTGCCAGCAGTTTTCCGACTAGCGGGGGACCCACAGATACGCAGTATTTT.

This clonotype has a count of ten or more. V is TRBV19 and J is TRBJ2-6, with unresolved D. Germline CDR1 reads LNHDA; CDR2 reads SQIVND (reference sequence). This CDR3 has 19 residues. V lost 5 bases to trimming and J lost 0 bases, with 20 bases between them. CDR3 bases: TGTGCCAGTAGTCCTTATGACACTCGAGGTTCCTCTGGGGCCAACGTCCTGACTTTC. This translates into CASSPYDTRGSSGANVLTF.

The CDR3 DNA reads as TGCAGTGCTAGTGGGGCGTTAGCGGGGGGGTACAATGAGCAGTTCTTC. It is translated as CSASGALAGGYNEQFF. The V call is TRBV20-1, the J call TRBJ2-1; 11 bases are shared with TRBD2. Germline loops: CDR1 DFQATT, CDR2 SNEGSKA (reference sequence). The CDR3 is 16 residues long. The V and J ends lost 3 bases and 4 bases, in that order; junction bases with no gene match: 8.

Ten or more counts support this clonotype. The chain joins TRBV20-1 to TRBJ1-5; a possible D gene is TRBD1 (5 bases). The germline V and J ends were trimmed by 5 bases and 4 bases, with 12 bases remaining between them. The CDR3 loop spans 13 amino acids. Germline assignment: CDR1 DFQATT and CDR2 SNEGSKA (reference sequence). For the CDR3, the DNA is TGCAGTGCTCTCGACAGTGTGAATCAGCCCCAGCATTTT. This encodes CSALDSVNQPQHF.

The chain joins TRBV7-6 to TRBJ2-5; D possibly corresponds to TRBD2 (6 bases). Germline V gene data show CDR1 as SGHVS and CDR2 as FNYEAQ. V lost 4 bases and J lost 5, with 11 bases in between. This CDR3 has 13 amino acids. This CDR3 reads CASSWDLRETQYF. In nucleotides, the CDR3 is TGTGCCAGCAGCTGGGACTTACGGGAGACCCAGTACTTC.

The CDR3 nucleotides read TGTGCCAGCGGAAGTAGCGGGAGGATAGAGACCCAGTACTTC. Amino acids: CASGSSGRIETQYF. The chain uses TRBV9 and TRBJ2-5; 10 bases agree with TRBD2. The junction had 7 bases not matched to a gene; V was cut back by 7 bases and J by 4 bases. This CDR3 has 14 residues. Germline CDR1 reads SGDLS; CDR2 reads YYNGEE.

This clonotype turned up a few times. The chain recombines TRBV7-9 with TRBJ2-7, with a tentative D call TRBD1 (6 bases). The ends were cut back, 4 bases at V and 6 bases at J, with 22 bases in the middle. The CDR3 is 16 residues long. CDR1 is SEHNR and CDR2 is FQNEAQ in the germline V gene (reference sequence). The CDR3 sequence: CASSSNSGERRFEQYF. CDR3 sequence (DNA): TGTGCCAGCAGCTCCAACTCAGGGGAGCGGAGGTTCGAGCAGTACTTC.

In DNA, the CDR3 is TGTGCCAGCAGCTTAGCGGAAGGGGATACGCAGTATTTT. This encodes CASSLAEGDTQYF. The chain has TRBV11-3 and TRBJ2-3; unclear D gene. With 1 base removed from V and 6 bases from J, the gap between germline ends came to 8 bases. From germline, CDR1 is SGHNT and CDR2 YENEEA. This CDR3 is built from 13 residues.

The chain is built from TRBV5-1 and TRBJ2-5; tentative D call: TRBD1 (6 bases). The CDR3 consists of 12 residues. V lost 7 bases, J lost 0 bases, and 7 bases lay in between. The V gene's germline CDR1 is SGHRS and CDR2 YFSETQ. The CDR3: CASGQNQETQYF. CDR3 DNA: TGCGCCAGCGGACAGAACCAAGAGACCCAGTACTTC.

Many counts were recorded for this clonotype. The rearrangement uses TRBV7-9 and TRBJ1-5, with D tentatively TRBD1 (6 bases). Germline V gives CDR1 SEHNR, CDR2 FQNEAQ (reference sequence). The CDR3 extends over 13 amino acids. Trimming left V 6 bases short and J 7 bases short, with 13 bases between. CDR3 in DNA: TGTGCCAGCAGTCAAGGGGGTGTCCAGCCCCAGCATTTT. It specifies CASSQGGVQPQHF.

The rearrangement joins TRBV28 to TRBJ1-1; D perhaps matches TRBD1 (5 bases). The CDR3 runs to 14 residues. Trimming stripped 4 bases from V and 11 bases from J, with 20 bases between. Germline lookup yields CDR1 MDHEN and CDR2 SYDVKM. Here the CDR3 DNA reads TGTGCCAGCAGTTATCCATCGGACACTACTAAGGCTTTCTTT. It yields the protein CASSYPSDTTKAFF.

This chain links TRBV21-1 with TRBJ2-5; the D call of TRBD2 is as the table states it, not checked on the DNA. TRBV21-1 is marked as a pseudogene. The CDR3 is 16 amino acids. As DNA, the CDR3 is TGTGCCAGCAGCAAAGCAAGGACAAGCGCTAGGGAGACCCAGTACTTC. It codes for CASSKARTSARETQYF.

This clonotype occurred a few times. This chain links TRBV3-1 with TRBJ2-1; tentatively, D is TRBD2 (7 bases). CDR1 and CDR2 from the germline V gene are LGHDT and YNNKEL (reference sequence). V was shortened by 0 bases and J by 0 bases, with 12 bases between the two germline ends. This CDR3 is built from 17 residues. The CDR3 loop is CASSQEGGDPSYNEQFF. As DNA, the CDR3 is TGTGCCAGCAGCCAAGAAGGGGGGGATCCCTCCTACAATGAGCAGTTCTTC.

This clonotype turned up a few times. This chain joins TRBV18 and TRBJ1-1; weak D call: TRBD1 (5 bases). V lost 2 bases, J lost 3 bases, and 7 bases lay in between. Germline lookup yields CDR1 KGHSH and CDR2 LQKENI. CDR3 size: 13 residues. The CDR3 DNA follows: TGTGCCAGCTCACCAGGGGCTGACACTGAAGCTTTCTTT. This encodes CASSPGADTEAFF. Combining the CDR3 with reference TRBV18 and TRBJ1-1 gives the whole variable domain NAGVMQNPRHLVRRRGQEARLRCSPMKGHSHVYWYRQLPEEGLKFMVYLQKENIIDESGMPKERFSAEFPKEGPSILRIQQVVRGDSAAYFCASSPGADTEAFFGQGTRLTVV.

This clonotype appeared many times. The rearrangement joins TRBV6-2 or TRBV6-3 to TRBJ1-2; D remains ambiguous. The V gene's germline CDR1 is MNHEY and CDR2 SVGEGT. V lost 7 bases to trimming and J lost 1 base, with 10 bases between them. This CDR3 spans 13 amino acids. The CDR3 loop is CASIDGDNYGYTF. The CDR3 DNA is TGTGCCAGCATCGACGGTGATAACTATGGCTACACCTTC.

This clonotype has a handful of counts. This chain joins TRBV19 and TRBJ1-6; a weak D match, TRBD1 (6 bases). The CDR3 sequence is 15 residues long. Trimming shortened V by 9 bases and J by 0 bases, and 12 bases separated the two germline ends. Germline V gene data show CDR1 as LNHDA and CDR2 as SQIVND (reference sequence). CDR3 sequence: CASRDTSSYNSPLHF. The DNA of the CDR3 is TGTGCCAGCCGGGACACAAGCTCCTATAATTCACCCCTCCACTTT.

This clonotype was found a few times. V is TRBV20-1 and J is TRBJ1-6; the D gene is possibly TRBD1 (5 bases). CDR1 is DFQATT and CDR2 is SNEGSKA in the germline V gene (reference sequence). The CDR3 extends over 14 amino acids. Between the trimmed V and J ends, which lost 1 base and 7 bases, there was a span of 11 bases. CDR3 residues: CSARGPGDNSPLHF. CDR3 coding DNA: TGCAGTGCTAGAGGGCCCGGGGACAATTCACCCCTCCACTTT.

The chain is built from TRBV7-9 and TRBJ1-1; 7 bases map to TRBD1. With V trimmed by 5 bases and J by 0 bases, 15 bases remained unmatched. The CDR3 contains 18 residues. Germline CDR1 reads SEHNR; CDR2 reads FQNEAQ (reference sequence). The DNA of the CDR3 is TGTGCCAGCAGCCAGACAGGGATCTCTGGGGCCTTGAACACTGAAGCTTTCTTT. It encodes CASSQTGISGALNTEAFF.

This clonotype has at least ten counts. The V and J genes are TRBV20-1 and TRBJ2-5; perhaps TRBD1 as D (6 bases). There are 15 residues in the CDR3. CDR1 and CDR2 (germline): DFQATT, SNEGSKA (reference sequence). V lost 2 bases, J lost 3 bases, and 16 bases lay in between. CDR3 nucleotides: TGCAGTGCTAGACCCCCCCGGACAGCCGAAGAGACCCAGTACTTC. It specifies CSARPPRTAEETQYF.

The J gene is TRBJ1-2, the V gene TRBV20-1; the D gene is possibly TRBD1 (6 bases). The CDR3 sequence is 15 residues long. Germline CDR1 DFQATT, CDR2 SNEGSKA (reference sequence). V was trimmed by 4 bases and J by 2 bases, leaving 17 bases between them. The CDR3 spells CSAIDKTGINYGYTF. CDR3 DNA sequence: TGCAGTGCTATCGACAAAACAGGGATAAACTATGGCTACACCTTC.